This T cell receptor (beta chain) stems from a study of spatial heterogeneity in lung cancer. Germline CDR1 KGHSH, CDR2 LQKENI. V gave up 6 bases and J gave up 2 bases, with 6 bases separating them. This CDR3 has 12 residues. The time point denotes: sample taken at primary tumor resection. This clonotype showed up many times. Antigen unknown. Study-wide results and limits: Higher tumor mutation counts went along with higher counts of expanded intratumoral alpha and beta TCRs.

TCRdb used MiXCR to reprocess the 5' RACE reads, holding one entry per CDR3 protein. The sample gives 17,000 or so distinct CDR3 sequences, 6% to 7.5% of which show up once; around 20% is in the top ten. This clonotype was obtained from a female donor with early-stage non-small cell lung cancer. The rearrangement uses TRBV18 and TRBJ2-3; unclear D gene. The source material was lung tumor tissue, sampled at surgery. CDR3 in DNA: TGTGCCAGCTCCCAGCTCACAGATACGCAGTATTTT. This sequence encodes CASSQLTDTQYF.